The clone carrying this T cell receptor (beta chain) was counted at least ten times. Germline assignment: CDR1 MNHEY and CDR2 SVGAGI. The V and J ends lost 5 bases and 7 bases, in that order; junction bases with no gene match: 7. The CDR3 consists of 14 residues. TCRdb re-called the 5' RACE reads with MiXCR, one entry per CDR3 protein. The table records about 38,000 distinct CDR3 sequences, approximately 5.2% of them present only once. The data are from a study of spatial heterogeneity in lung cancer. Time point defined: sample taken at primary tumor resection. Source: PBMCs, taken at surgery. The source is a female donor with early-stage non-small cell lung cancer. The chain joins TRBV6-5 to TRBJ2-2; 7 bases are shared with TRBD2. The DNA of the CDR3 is TGTGCCAGCAGTCCTTTACTAGCGTTCGGGGAGCTGTTTTTT. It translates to CASSPLLAFGELFF.